One and the same sample provided the 27 T cell receptor beta chains below, sequenced in a study of blood T cell repertoires in COVID-19. Data came from immunoSEQ multiplex PCR; TCRdb stores just in-frame clones and leaves some out. The data contain just over 90,000 clones, approximately 80% of them seen just once; the ten biggest clones take up 6.5% to 9%. What was sequenced was peripheral blood. The source is an older man with acute or convalescent COVID-19.

The genes are TRBV24-1 and TRBJ2-3; no definite D call. The germline V gene encodes CDR1 KGHDR and CDR2 SFDVKD. V shed 0 bases and J shed 3 bases, with 3 bases lying between them. The CDR3 sequence is 13 residues long. In DNA form, the CDR3 reads TGTGCCACCAGTGATTTGGAGACAGATACGCAGTATTTT. Amino acids: CATSDLETDTQYF.

The J gene is TRBJ1-2, the V gene TRBV4-1, with D unclear. V lost 1 base and J 2 bases, leaving 17 bases between the germline ends. The CDR3 totals 17 residues. Germline V gene lookup returns CDR1 MGHRA and CDR2 YSYEKL. CDR3 region: CASSQVFGTEINYGYTF. In DNA, the CDR3 is TGCGCCAGCAGCCAAGTATTCGGTACAGAAATCAACTATGGCTACACCTTC.

This clone was seen a handful of times. This chain joins TRBV7-8 and TRBJ1-1; TRBD1 matches at 7 bases. This CDR3 is built from 16 residues. The V gene end was trimmed by 1 base and the J gene end by 5 bases; junction bases not matched to a gene: 10. From germline, CDR1 is SGHVS and CDR2 FQNEAQ. The DNA for the CDR3 is TGTGCCAGCAGCTTAGGGCAGGGACAGAGAACAACTGAAGCTTTCTTT. As protein: CASSLGQGQRTTEAFF.

The rearrangement uses TRBV6-5 and TRBJ2-2; D possibly corresponds to TRBD1 (5 bases). Deletions cut 4 bases from V and 1 base from J, with 7 bases between. The germline gives CDR1 MNHEY, CDR2 SVGAGI. CDR3 size: 14 residues. CDR3 nucleotide sequence: TGTGCCAGCAGTTTCGGACAGAACACCGGGGAGCTGTTTTTT. It encodes CASSFGQNTGELFF.

The chain is built from TRBV5-6 and TRBJ2-7; TRBD2 might be the D (5 bases). The CDR3 is made up of 13 amino acids. V lost 0 bases, J lost 3 bases, and 7 bases lay in between. The germline V gene encodes CDR1 SGHDT and CDR2 YYEEEE. The CDR3 DNA reads TGTGCCAGCAGCTTGGGAGGAGGCTACGAGCAGTACGTC. Translated, it gives CASSLGGGYEQYV.

This clone has only a few counts. This sequence joins TRBV10-1 and TRBJ2-7, with D possibly matching TRBD2 (6 bases). The V gene's germline CDR1 is WNHNN and CDR2 SYGVQD (reference sequence). Trimming pared 1 base from V and 4 bases from J, leaving 11 bases between. This CDR3 has 14 residues. The CDR3 is CASSEYRERYEQYF. The CDR3 DNA sequence: TGCGCCAGCAGTGAGTATCGGGAGCGGTACGAGCAGTACTTC.

The chain uses TRBV27 and TRBJ2-2, with a tentative D call TRBD2 (5 bases). The CDR3 extends over 20 amino acids. The germline V gene encodes CDR1 MNHEY and CDR2 SMNVEV (reference sequence). V dropped 2 bases and J dropped 1 base, with 23 bases sitting between them. CDR3: CASSLRFFSEGSLNTGELFF. Here the CDR3 DNA reads TGTGCCAGCAGTTTACGATTCTTCAGTGAGGGTAGCCTGAACACCGGGGAGCTGTTTTTT.

The genes are TRBV18 and TRBJ2-3; D remains ambiguous. The length of the CDR3 is 14 residues. Trimming cost V 2 bases and J 5 bases, with 11 bases left between them. CDR1 is KGHSH and CDR2 is LQKENI in the germline V gene. Here the CDR3 DNA reads TGTGCCAGCTCACCAGGGCAACCGGTAGATACGCAGTATTTT. Its protein product is CASSPGQPVDTQYF.

The chain couples TRBV29-1 to TRBJ1-2, with D perhaps matching TRBD1 (6 bases). This CDR3 is built from 15 residues. Deletions cut 4 bases from V and 0 bases from J, with 15 bases between. Germline CDR1 SQVTM, CDR2 ANQGSEA. CDR3 amino acids: CSVVDQDRTNYGYTF. The CDR3, as DNA: TGCAGCGTTGTCGACCAGGACAGAACTAACTATGGCTACACCTTC.

The gene calls are TRBV7-9 and TRBJ2-3; 8 positions match TRBD1. CDR1 is SEHNR and CDR2 is FQNEAQ in the germline V gene (reference sequence). This CDR3 contains 17 residues. With V trimmed by 4 bases and J by 4 bases, 13 bases remained unmatched. The CDR3 nucleotides are TGTGCCAGCAGCTCTCAGCGTTCGGGACAGGTGGCAGATACGCAGTATTTT. It encodes CASSSQRSGQVADTQYF.

The chain combines TRBV28 with TRBJ1-1; D is ambiguous. The CDR3 is 14 amino acids. Germline lookup yields CDR1 MDHEN and CDR2 SYDVKM. With 0 bases removed from V and 1 base from J, the gap between germline ends came to 6 bases. The CDR3 DNA is TGTGCCAGCAGTTTATGGTCAGGGAACACTGAAGCTTTCTTT. Translation gives CASSLWSGNTEAFF.

This chain connects TRBV7-2 to TRBJ1-4; D is unresolved. Trimming left V 5 bases short and J 4 bases short, with 11 bases between. The CDR3 sequence is 14 residues long. From germline, CDR1 is SGHTA and CDR2 FQGNSA. CDR3 region: CASSRGSSNEKLFF. CDR3 nucleotide sequence: TGTGCCAGCAGCCGCGGAAGTAGTAATGAAAAACTGTTTTTT.

The V call is TRBV29-1, the J call TRBJ1-1, with unresolved D. Trimming took 6 bases from V and 5 from J, leaving 10 bases between them. The CDR3 length is 11 residues. Germline CDR1 and CDR2: SQVTM and ANQGSEA. CDR3 coding DNA: TGCAGCGTCGCTCAAGCAACTGAAGCTTTCTTT. This encodes CSVAQATEAFF. Complete variable domain (other parts from reference TRBV29-1 and TRBJ1-1): SAVISQKPSRDICQRGTSLTIQCQVDSQVTMMFWYRQQPGQSLTLIATANQGSEATYESGFVIDKFPISRPNLTFSTLTVSNMSPEDSSIYLCSVAQATEAFFGQGTRLTVV.

V usage is TRBV12-3 or TRBV12-4 and J usage is TRBJ1-5; D remains ambiguous. Trimming stripped 3 bases from V and 8 bases from J, with 8 bases between. The CDR3 consists of 12 residues. In DNA form, the CDR3 reads TGTGCCAGCAGTTTCGATCGGGAGCCCCAGCATTTT. Residues: CASSFDREPQHF.

This clone was found once. V is TRBV24-1 and J is TRBJ2-1; TRBD2 is a possible D gene (5 bases). This CDR3 contains 12 residues. Germline values: CDR1 KGHDR, CDR2 SFDVKD. V gave up 6 bases and J gave up 5 bases, with 7 bases separating them. The DNA of the CDR3 is TGTGCCACCAGTCGGGAAAACAATGAGCAGTTCTTC. This encodes CATSRENNEQFF.

The chain employs TRBV7-6 and TRBJ2-3, with TRBD1 matching over 7 bases. This CDR3 region has 15 residues. Germline V gene sequence: CDR1 SGHVS, CDR2 FNYEAQ. J lost 1 base, V lost 5 bases, and 6 bases had no gene match. Here the CDR3 reads CASSPGTAGTDTQYF. CDR3 coding DNA: TGTGCCAGCAGCCCCGGGACAGCCGGCACAGATACGCAGTATTTT.

V is TRBV2 and J is TRBJ2-7; TRBD2 aligns across 11 bases. CDR1 SNHLY and CDR2 FYNNEI come from the germline V gene. CDR3 length: 16 amino acids. J was trimmed by 6 bases and V by 9 bases; bases with no gene match: 16. This chain's CDR3 is CASGTSGGFFGFEQYV. For the CDR3, the DNA is TGTGCCAGTGGGACTAGCGGTGGGTTCTTTGGGTTCGAGCAGTACGTC.

The chain employs TRBV27 and TRBJ1-1; perhaps TRBD1 as D (5 bases). CDR1 is MNHEY and CDR2 is SMNVEV in the germline V gene (reference sequence). The CDR3 runs 11 residues. Trimming left V 6 bases short and J 5 bases short, with 7 bases between. This chain's CDR3 is CASRGGTEAFF. The CDR3 region has the DNA TGTGCCAGCAGGGGGGGGACTGAAGCTTTCTTT.

This clone appeared once. The V call is TRBV7-8, the J call TRBJ2-5; perhaps TRBD2 as D (5 bases). The CDR3 contains 14 residues. The germline CDR1 and CDR2 sequences are SGHVS and FQNEAQ. V shed 6 bases and J shed 2 bases, with 13 bases lying between them. The CDR3 DNA reads as TGTGCCAGCAGTTTACTCGGGGATCAAGAGACCCAGTACTTC. Translation: CASSLLGDQETQYF.

The rearrangement links TRBV6-1 to TRBJ2-1; D is perhaps TRBD2 (5 bases). Trimming took 3 bases from V and 0 from J, leaving 6 bases between them. CDR3 length: 14 residues. The germline CDR1 and CDR2 sequences are MNHNS and SASEGT. The CDR3 spells CASSEAGSYNEQFF. The CDR3 DNA is TGTGCCAGCAGTGAGGCGGGCTCCTACAATGAGCAGTTCTTC.

This clone was detected only once. The chain couples TRBV29-1 to TRBJ2-3; tentatively, D is TRBD2 (5 bases). V was clipped by 8 bases and J by 2 bases, with 11 bases between them. This CDR3 has 12 residues. Germline V gene data show CDR1 as SQVTM and CDR2 as ANQGSEA. CDR3 sequence (DNA): TGCAGCACCCGACGGGACACAGATACGCAGTATTTT. Encoded protein: CSTRRDTDTQYF.

The chain links TRBV7-9 to TRBJ2-5; 7 bases are shared with TRBD1. The CDR3 extends over 15 amino acids. In germline, CDR1 is SEHNR, CDR2 FQNEAQ (reference sequence). The ends lost 4 bases at V and 5 bases at J; junction bases unmatched: 10. CDR3 in amino acids: CASSSSETGVETQYF. CDR3 bases: TGTGCCAGCAGCTCCTCAGAAACAGGGGTGGAGACCCAGTACTTC.

The CDR3 is CASSLSGSHSYNEQFF. The CDR3 DNA follows: TGCGCCAGCAGCTTGAGCGGGAGCCATTCCTACAATGAGCAGTTCTTC. The V call is TRBV4-1, the J call TRBJ2-1; 8 bases agree with TRBD2. This CDR3 has 16 amino acids. Germline CDR1 reads MGHRA; CDR2 reads YSYEKL. V lost 5 bases to trimming and J lost 1 base; unmatched junction nucleotides: 7.

The chain is built from TRBV19 and TRBJ2-5; possible D gene TRBD2, 7 bases. The CDR3 runs 14 residues. Trimming took off 3 bases at V and 5 bases at J, with 13 bases between the two ends. Per the germline V gene, CDR1 is LNHDA and CDR2 is SQIVND (reference sequence). The CDR3 nucleotides are TGTGCCAGTAGTATGGGGGGGGCCCGGGAGACCCAGTACTTC. Amino acids: CASSMGGARETQYF.

This chain uses TRBV6-6 with TRBJ2-7; 12 bases are a match to TRBD2. Germline assignment: CDR1 MNHNY and CDR2 SVGAGI (reference sequence). V dropped 0 bases and J dropped 6; count of bases not matched to a gene: 6. The CDR3 is 16 amino acids. This chain's CDR3 is CASSYSRLAGDGEQYF. Written as DNA, the CDR3 is TGTGCCAGCAGTTACTCTAGACTAGCGGGAGACGGCGAGCAGTACTTC.

V is TRBV19 and J is TRBJ1-6; tentative D call: TRBD1 (6 bases). Trimming cost V 5 bases and J 14 bases, with 10 bases left between them. This CDR3 comprises 11 residues. Germline V CDR1 and CDR2: LNHDA, SQIVND (reference sequence). CDR3 loop: CASSGGGALHF. In DNA, the CDR3 is TGTGCCAGTAGTGGAGGGGGGGCCCTCCACTTT.

The chain carries TRBV28 and TRBJ2-1; 7 bases line up with TRBD2. V gave up 5 bases and J gave up 5 bases; unmatched junction bases: 12. CDR1 and CDR2 from the germline V gene are MDHEN and SYDVKM. This CDR3 contains 16 residues. The CDR3 loop is CASSPPLWGRDNEQFF. The CDR3 DNA follows: TGTGCCAGCAGTCCCCCCCTCTGGGGGAGGGACAATGAGCAGTTCTTC. Combining the CDR3 with reference TRBV28 and TRBJ2-1 gives the whole variable domain DVKVTQSSRYLVKRTGEKVFLECVQDMDHENMFWYRQDPGLGLRLIYFSYDVKMKEKGDIPEGYSVSREKKERFSLILESASTNQTSMYLCASSPPLWGRDNEQFFGPGTRLTVL.